This TCR beta chain is drawn from a study of T cells after yellow fever vaccination. Study as a whole: Libraries from low-cell-number fractions were prepared with the SMART-Seq v4 Ultra Low Input RNA kit. Whole-study results and caveats: It was the secondary response that reached its peak faster, day 5 versus 15, but it was weaker. Bulk-population clonotypes that are abundant could appear as contaminants in FACS-sorted repertoires.

They built TCR cDNA with 5'RACE template switching, a step that put in a universal primer site and UMIs. TCRdb reprocessed the 5' RACE reads with MiXCR, giving one entry per CDR3 protein. The table lists approximately 160,000 distinct CDR3 sequences, around 9.3% of them singletons, with about 40% in the top ten. In germline, CDR1 is SGDLS, CDR2 YYNGEE. V was clipped by 0 bases and J by 0 bases, with 8 bases between them. The CDR3 is made up of 15 amino acids. This clonotype was recorded a few times. No antigen is known for it. The sample consisted of CD8+ T cells sorted from PBMCs, taken 45 days after the yellow fever booster vaccination. The rearrangement uses TRBV9 and TRBJ2-3; D is uncertain. This receptor was taken from a man in his late teens or twenties who received the YFV17D yellow fever vaccine. Here the CDR3 reads CASSVGASSTDTQYF. Here the CDR3 DNA reads TGTGCCAGCAGCGTAGGGGCATCGAGCACAGATACGCAGTATTTT.